This TCR beta chain appears in the sequencing data of a study of Graves' ophthalmopathy and Graves' hyperthyroidism. Across the study: Stable hyperthyroidism was defined by absence of ophthalmopathy within 18 months of follow-up.

The CDR3 loop spans 12 amino acids. Trimming left V 2 bases short and J 8 bases short, with 9 bases between. The germline CDR1 and CDR2 sequences are MNHEY and SVGAGI. Amplified material comprised TCR beta CDR3 regions derived from RNA transcripts. The first-round RT-PCR employed HTBI primers together with the Qiagen OneStep RT-PCR kit. A multiplex PCR was then performed as the second round. TCRdb re-called the multiplex PCR reads through MiXCR, storing one row per CDR3 protein. Of around 590,000 distinct CDR3 sequences in the sample, approximately 37% were seen once. Each hyperthyroidism patient was newly diagnosed, with under 2 months' duration, and aged 18 to 65.

This TCR came from an adult man with Graves' hyperthyroidism. The chain is built from TRBV6-5 and TRBJ1-2; D call uncertain. The sample comprised peripheral blood or thyroid tissue (not recorded which). The CDR3 sequence: CASSYSQGGYTF. CDR3 nucleotide sequence: TGTGCCAGCAGTTACAGCCAAGGGGGCTACACCTTC.